The rows below give T cell receptor beta chains drawn from one sample of a study of cytomegalovirus exposure and HLA in healthy donors. Clones were sequenced by immunoSEQ multiplex PCR, and TCRdb holds only the in-frame ones, with some missing. Of more than 150,000 clones in the sample, around four fifths were seen once. Sequences were obtained from PBMCs. These receptors were obtained from a woman in her twenties or thirties in good health and CMV-seronegative. Each CDR3 is given with its conserved first and last residue. The D gene is left open where the match is weak. Clone sizes are given selectively: once, few, many, or a class where the clone is expanded.

J	length	V	size	D	DNA	CDR3
TRBJ2-6	16	TRBV7-3	-	-	TGTGCCAGCAGCACATCGACAGGCTCTGGGGCCAACGTCCTGACTTTC	CASSTSTGSGANVLTF
TRBJ1-6	12	TRBV30	-	TRBD1	TGTGCCTTTACGACAGGGTATTCACCCCTCCACTTT	CAFTTGYSPLHF
TRBJ1-3	15	TRBV5-1	-	TRBD1	TGCGCCAGCAGCTTGGCAGGGGGCTCTGGAAACACCATATATTTT	CASSLAGGSGNTIYF
TRBJ2-1	14	TRBV5-1	-	TRBD1	TGCGCCAGCAGCTTCAGGGGGCGAGGGAATGAGCAGTTCTTC	CASSFRGRGNEQFF
TRBJ2-2	12	TRBV10-2	few	-	TGCGCCAGCAGAACGGGGACCGGGGAGCTGTTTTTT	CASRTGTGELFF
TRBJ2-1	15	TRBV6-1	-	-	TGTGCCAGCCCCAGGGGGGAGAGCTCCTACAATGAGCAGTTCTTC	CASPRGESSYNEQFF
TRBJ1-1	13	TRBV29-1	-	-	TGCAGCGTTGAGGGCAGACTGAACACTGAAGCTTTCTTT	CSVEGRLNTEAFF
TRBJ1-2	15	TRBV11-2	few	-	TGTGCCAGCAGCCTCCTAGGGGTTTCGGGCTATGGCTACACCTTC	CASSLLGVSGYGYTF
TRBJ2-7	15	TRBV19	-	-	TGTGCCAGTAGTATAAGGCAGGGGATACGGTACGAGCAGTACTTC	CASSIRQGIRYEQYF
TRBJ2-2	15	TRBV2	-	TRBD1	TGTGCCAGCAGTGATCTGGGACAGGGAACCGGGGAGCTGTTTTTT	CASSDLGQGTGELFF
TRBJ1-5	15	TRBV30	-	TRBD1	TGTGCCTGGAGTCGTGGGACAGGGGGACGGGAGCCCCAGCATTTT	CAWSRGTGGREPQHF
TRBJ2-5	18	TRBV4-3	-	TRBD2	TGCGCCAGCAGCCAAGAACTGACTAGCGGGGGGCTCTGGGTGGCCCAGTACTTC	CASSQELTSGGLWVAQYF
TRBJ1-2	17	TRBV21-1	-	-	TGTGCCAGCAGCAAAGCCCTTAGACAGGGTAGGGACTATGGCTACACCTTC	CASSKALRQGRDYGYTF
TRBJ2-2	15	TRBV6-5	-	-	TGTGCCAGCAGTTTTACAGGGTGGAGGACCGGGGAGCTGTTTTTT	CASSFTGWRTGELFF
TRBJ2-7	15	TRBV7-2	-	TRBD1	TGTGCCAGCAGCTTAGCGCGACAGGGGGTGTACGAGCAGTACTTC	CASSLARQGVYEQYF
TRBJ1-1	16	TRBV6-1	few	-	TGTGCCAGCAGTGCAAGCCAGGGGTTAGGGATCGCTGAAGCTTTCTTT	CASSASQGLGIAEAFF
TRBJ2-3	15	TRBV6-1	-	-	TGTGCCAGCACTCGAAGCCCGGGGAGCACAGATACGCAGTATTTT	CASTRSPGSTDTQYF
TRBJ2-5	14	TRBV5-6	-	-	TGTGCCAGCGAGGAGGAGACCCATGAAGAGACCCAGTACTTC	CASEEETHEETQYF
TRBJ1-6	12	TRBV30	-	TRBD1	TGTGCCTGGGACAGGGTAAATTCACCCCTCCACTTT	CAWDRVNSPLHF
TRBJ1-5	14	TRBV30	-	-	TGTGCCTGGAGTGTTACAGGCGGCAATCAGCCCCAGCATTTT	CAWSVTGGNQPQHF
TRBJ2-3	16	TRBV9	-	TRBD2	TGTGCCAGCAGCGTAGATAGCGGGGGGTGGACAGATACGCAGTATTTT	CASSVDSGGWTDTQYF
TRBJ2-3	15	TRBV6-1	once	TRBD2	TGTGCCAGCGACGATCTAGCGGGGAGCACAGATACGCAGTATTTT	CASDDLAGSTDTQYF
TRBJ2-7	15	TRBV16	-	TRBD1	TGTGCCAGCAGCCTTGGGACAGGAAACACCTACGAGCAGTACTTC	CASSLGTGNTYEQYF
TRBJ1-2	12	TRBV29-1	-	TRBD1	TGCAGCGTGGACAGGGGTTCGTATGGCTACACCTTC	CSVDRGSYGYTF
TRBJ1-2	14	TRBV6-5	-	-	TGTGCCAGCAGCCGCGCCGACAGTTCCTATGGCTACACCTTC	CASSRADSSYGYTF
TRBJ2-1	13	TRBV30	few	-	TGTGCCTGGAGCAGGGATGGCACCAATGAGCAGTTCTTC	CAWSRDGTNEQFF
TRBJ2-5	15	TRBV10-1	-	-	TGCGCCAGCAGTGAGAGAATCCAGTCTTCGGAGACCCAGTACTTC	CASSERIQSSETQYF
TRBJ1-2	13	TRBV7-2	-	TRBD1	TGTGCCAGCAGCTACGGGACAGGGTCTGGCTACACCTTC	CASSYGTGSGYTF
TRBJ2-7	14	TRBV27	few	TRBD1	TGTGCCAGCAGTCTAGACAGGGTGTCCTACGAGCAGTACTTC	CASSLDRVSYEQYF
TRBJ1-3	13	TRBV30	-	-	TGTGCCTGGAGTATTGGGGCAACGGACACCATATATTTT	CAWSIGATDTIYF
TRBJ1-6	15	TRBV6-6	-	-	TGTGCCAGCAGTTATGGTTGGAGAGATAATTCACCCCTCCACTTT	CASSYGWRDNSPLHF
TRBJ1-6	14	TRBV6-1	-	-	TGTGCCAGCAGTGATCAGGGGTATAATTCACCCCTCCACTTT	CASSDQGYNSPLHF